Below, 23 T cell receptor beta chains from the same sample are listed, as sequenced in a study of blood T cell repertoires in COVID-19. Clones were sequenced by immunoSEQ multiplex PCR, and TCRdb holds only the in-frame ones, with some missing. This table has just over 300,000 clones, 70% to 90% appearing once. The sample was PBMCs or T cells enriched from blood (not recorded which). All receptors derive from a man aged 25-45 years who had recovered from COVID-19.

Notes on this clone: At the DNA level, this CDR3 is encoded by other sequences in the same sample as well. V is TRBV7-2 and J is TRBJ2-3, with a weak D call TRBD2 (5 bases). With 2 bases removed from V and 2 bases from J, the gap between germline ends came to 8 bases. The CDR3 has 14 amino acids. Germline V gene data show CDR1 as SGHTA and CDR2 as FQGNSA. The CDR3 spells CASSLSGLTDTQYF. The CDR3 region has the DNA TGTGCCAGCAGCTTATCCGGACTCACAGATACGCAGTATTTT.

CDR3 coding DNA: TGTGCCACCAGCACGGACAGGGGTCGACAAGATACGCAGTATTTT. Translated: CATSTDRGRQDTQYF. The V and J genes are TRBV15 and TRBJ2-3; 9 bases agree with TRBD1. Germline V gene data show CDR1 as LNHNV and CDR2 as YYDKDF (reference sequence). V shed 4 bases, J shed 5 bases, and the junction held 7 bases outside the gene matches. The CDR3 extends over 15 amino acids.

This chain joins TRBV6-5 and TRBJ2-1; TRBD2 agrees at 10 bases. V lost 2 bases to trimming and J lost 5 bases; unmatched junction nucleotides: 3. The germline V gene has CDR1 MNHEY and CDR2 SVGAGI. There are 15 residues in the CDR3. This chain's CDR3 is CASSYRLAGNNEQFF. Written as DNA, the CDR3 is TGTGCCAGCAGTTACAGACTAGCGGGCAACAATGAGCAGTTCTTC.

The V and J genes are TRBV27 and TRBJ1-1, with D possibly matching TRBD1 (5 bases). The CDR3 is made up of 13 amino acids. Per germline, CDR1 MNHEY and CDR2 SMNVEV (reference sequence). V was pared by 7 bases and J by 1 base, with 10 bases between. This chain's CDR3 is CASNPTGNTEAFF. The CDR3 DNA sequence: TGTGCCAGCAACCCTACAGGGAACACTGAAGCTTTCTTT.

The genes are TRBV18 and TRBJ1-2; 7 nucleotides line up with TRBD1. The V gene's germline CDR1 is KGHSH and CDR2 LQKENI. V lost 2 bases, J lost 4 bases, and 7 bases stayed unmatched. The CDR3 extends over 15 amino acids. The CDR3 loop is CASSPNRDSTYGYTF. In DNA, the CDR3 is TGTGCCAGCTCACCAAACCGGGACAGCACCTATGGCTACACCTTC.

This clone was counted between two and nine times. This chain connects TRBV19 to TRBJ1-1; TRBD1 matches at 8 bases. Unmatched junction bases numbered 9, after V lost 3 bases and J lost 6 bases. The germline V gene has CDR1 LNHDA and CDR2 SQIVND (reference sequence). The CDR3 spans 15 residues. The DNA for the CDR3 is TGTGCCAGTAGTATCCGGCCAGGGGGCAGGGCTGAAGCTTTCTTT. It codes for CASSIRPGGRAEAFF. Full variable domain (missing parts from reference TRBV19 and TRBJ1-1): DGGITQSPKYLFRKEGQNVTLSCEQNLNHDAMYWYRQDPGQGLRLIYYSQIVNDFQKGDIAEGYSVSREKKESFPLTVTSAQKNPTAFYLCASSIRPGGRAEAFFGQGTRLTVV.

The chain links TRBV2 to TRBJ2-6; D uncertain. This CDR3 has 14 amino acids. The germline V gene has CDR1 SNHLY and CDR2 FYNNEI. Trimming took off 6 bases at V and 0 bases at J, with 6 bases between the two ends. In DNA form, the CDR3 reads TGTGCCAGCAGACGAGTCTCTGGGGCCAACGTCCTGACTTTC. It encodes CASRRVSGANVLTF.

The chain carries TRBV20-1 and TRBJ1-2; 7 nucleotides match TRBD1. The CDR3 totals 15 residues. The germline gives CDR1 DFQATT, CDR2 SNEGSKA (reference sequence). The V segment lost 3 bases and the J segment 4 bases; nucleotides outside the gene matches: 11. CDR3 nucleotides: TGCAGTGCTAGTGAGGGGGCGGTTGTGGGCTATGGCTACACCTTC. Protein product: CSASEGAVVGYGYTF.

This chain uses TRBV4-1 with TRBJ1-2; 9 bases align to TRBD1. V lost 0 bases to trimming and J lost 7 bases; unmatched junction nucleotides: 6. CDR1 MGHRA and CDR2 YSYEKL come from the germline V gene. This CDR3 spans 15 amino acids. The CDR3: CASSQEIGTGSGYTF. The CDR3 bases are TGCGCCAGCAGCCAAGAAATCGGGACAGGGAGTGGCTACACCTTC.

The rearrangement uses TRBV2 and TRBJ2-5; 8 bases are a match to TRBD1. This CDR3 spans 14 amino acids. Germline V gene sequence: CDR1 SNHLY, CDR2 FYNNEI. V lost 7 bases to trimming and J lost 4 bases; unmatched junction nucleotides: 8. The chain's CDR3 is CASTMGQAIETQYF. DNA of the CDR3: TGTGCCAGCACCATGGGACAGGCGATAGAGACCCAGTACTTC.

This chain joins TRBV10-3 and TRBJ1-2; D remains ambiguous. V was clipped by 8 bases and J by 3 bases, with 10 bases between them. CDR1 ENHRY and CDR2 SYGVKD come from the germline V gene. The CDR3 extends over 12 amino acids. CDR3 DNA sequence: TGTGCCATCTCCGAGGGCGACTATGGCTACACCTTC. Residues: CAISEGDYGYTF.

Concerning this clone: A junction end diverges from the germline sequence, so it may reflect a read error. The chain links TRBV7-7 to TRBJ2-5, with 10 bases matching TRBD2. There are 19 residues in the CDR3. From germline, CDR1 is SSHAT and CDR2 FNYEAQ (reference sequence). The CDR3 spells CASSLEAYLAGEQQETQYF. CDR3 nucleotide sequence: TGTGCTAGCAGCTTAGAGGCCTACCTAGCGGGGGAGCAGCAAGAGACCCAGTACTTC.

The chain couples TRBV10-3 to TRBJ2-2; D is uncertain. Trimming took off 10 bases at V and 2 bases at J, with 8 bases between the two ends. This CDR3 region has 12 residues. In germline, CDR1 is ENHRY, CDR2 SYGVKD. In DNA form, the CDR3 reads TGTGCCACAGGATTTAACACCGGGGAGCTGTTTTTT. It codes for CATGFNTGELFF.

J is TRBJ2-5 and V is TRBV28, with D possibly matching TRBD2 (5 bases). Germline V gene lookup returns CDR1 MDHEN and CDR2 SYDVKM. The V end was cut by 8 bases, the J end by 2 bases, with 15 bases between. This CDR3 is 14 amino acids long. This chain's CDR3 is CASRNGDHQETQYF. The DNA of the CDR3 is TGTGCCAGCCGTAACGGGGATCATCAAGAGACCCAGTACTTC.

The V and J genes are TRBV12-3 or TRBV12-4 and TRBJ2-5, with TRBD1 matching over 9 bases. The CDR3 runs to 13 residues. V lost 7 bases and J lost 2; bases outside the gene matches: 2. The CDR3 nucleotides are TGTGCCAGCATCGGACAGGGGCAAGAGACCCAGTACTTC. This gives the protein CASIGQGQETQYF.

The V call is TRBV28, the J call TRBJ2-3; no reliable D call. The CDR3 length is 14 residues. Germline V lookup: CDR1 MDHEN, CDR2 SYDVKM. V lost 5 bases, J lost 2 bases, and 11 bases lay in between. The CDR3 protein is CASSPLVSTDTQYF. The CDR3 bases are TGTGCCAGCAGTCCCCTCGTTTCCACAGATACGCAGTATTTT. The whole variable domain, filled in from reference TRBV28 and TRBJ2-3, reads DVKVTQSSRYLVKRTGEKVFLECVQDMDHENMFWYRQDPGLGLRLIYFSYDVKMKEKGDIPEGYSVSREKKERFSLILESASTNQTSMYLCASSPLVSTDTQYFGPGTRLTVL.

In its sample, this clone was seen once. V is TRBV29-1 and J is TRBJ2-3; the match to TRBD2 covers 9 bases. Germline lookup yields CDR1 SQVTM and CDR2 ANQGSEA. The CDR3 loop spans 15 amino acids. The trim removed 5 bases at V and 0 bases at J, leaving 6 bases unmatched. The CDR3 nucleotides read TGCAGCGTTAAAACCCTAGCGGGGAGCACAGATACGCAGTATTTT. Protein: CSVKTLAGSTDTQYF.

This clone was counted once. The chain links TRBV27 to TRBJ2-3; D perhaps matches TRBD2 (5 bases). The germline CDR1 and CDR2 sequences are MNHEY and SMNVEV (reference sequence). The length of the CDR3 is 15 residues. V lost 10 bases to trimming and J lost 5 bases, with 22 bases between them. CDR3 DNA sequence: TGTGCCACCCTCCGACGGGGAAGACCGGGAGATACGCAGTATTTT. This gives the protein CATLRRGRPGDTQYF.

The chain recombines TRBV4-1 with TRBJ2-7; no firm D call. V gave up 3 bases and J gave up 0 bases, with 9 bases separating them. This CDR3 has 14 residues. Germline V gene lookup returns CDR1 MGHRA and CDR2 YSYEKL. As DNA, the CDR3 is TGCGCCAGCAGCCAGCAGGTTAGCTCCTACGAGCAGTACTTC. As protein: CASSQQVSSYEQYF.

The DNA for the CDR3 is TGTGCCAGCTCACCCCAGCGGGAGCAGACGCAGTATTTT. Amino acid sequence: CASSPQREQTQYF. The chain links TRBV18 to TRBJ2-3; TRBD2 aligns across 8 bases. The CDR3 contains 13 residues. The germline V gene has CDR1 KGHSH and CDR2 LQKENI. Unmatched junction bases numbered 5, after V lost 3 bases and J lost 9 bases.

J is TRBJ2-3 and V is TRBV6-1; 11 bases are shared with TRBD2. Germline CDR1 is MNHNS and CDR2 is SASEGT. CDR3 length: 16 amino acids. Losses at the gene ends were 1 base for V and 0 bases for J; bases not matched to a gene: 0. CDR3 protein: CASSEGLAGSTDTQYF. CDR3 sequence (DNA): TGTGCCAGCAGTGAAGGACTAGCGGGGAGCACAGATACGCAGTATTTT.

This sequence joins TRBV11-2 and TRBJ1-2; 7 bases are a match to TRBD1. Looked up from germline, CDR1 is SGHAT and CDR2 is FQNNGV. CDR3 length: 18 residues. V was clipped by 5 bases and J by 2 bases; unmatched bases: 17. The DNA for the CDR3 is TGTGCCAGCAGCCCAAAGCCGGGACAGCGAATCTTAAACTATGGCTACACCTTC. This sequence encodes CASSPKPGQRILNYGYTF.

The chain employs TRBV28 and TRBJ1-1, with TRBD1 as a possible D gene (5 bases). This CDR3 is built from 12 residues. CDR1 is MDHEN, CDR2 SYDVKM, per germline. Trimming left V 7 bases short and J 5 bases short, with 11 bases between. The DNA of the CDR3 is TGTGCCAGCAAACAAAGGGGAACTGAAGCTTTCTTT. As protein: CASKQRGTEAFF.